A single sample is the source of the 23 T cell receptor beta chains below, sequenced in a study of T cells in Graves' hyperthyroidism and ophthalmopathy. Amplification yielded TCR beta CDR3 regions, with RNA transcripts as the source. In the first-round RT-PCR of the TCR CDR3, the HTBI primer set was used. MiXCR, applied by TCRdb to the multiplex PCR reads, yields one record per CDR3 protein. The data contain under 350,000 distinct CDR3 sequences, roughly 18% of them seen just once; the ten biggest clones take up less than 65%. What was sequenced was blood. The receptor set was obtained from a woman aged 45-65 years with Graves' hyperthyroidism.

The gene calls are TRBV20-1 and TRBJ1-5; 7 bases align to TRBD1. Trimming cost V 3 bases and J 3 bases; bases outside gene matches: 8. CDR3 length: 15 residues. In germline, CDR1 is DFQATT, CDR2 SNEGSKA (reference sequence). CDR3 amino acids: CSASQQGFSNQPQHF. CDR3 bases: TGCAGTGCTAGCCAACAGGGGTTTTCCAATCAGCCCCAGCATTTT.

Only a few counts were recorded for this clonotype. V is TRBV25-1 and J is TRBJ1-2; 7 bases map to TRBD1. CDR1 MGHDK and CDR2 SYGVNS come from the germline V gene. Trimming cost V 4 bases and J 6 bases; bases outside gene matches: 2. The CDR3 runs 12 residues. CDR3 amino acids: CASSAQGDGYTF. DNA of the CDR3: TGTGCCAGCAGTGCGCAGGGGGATGGCTACACCTTC.

The chain couples TRBV30 to TRBJ2-1, with 9 bases aligning to TRBD2. Trimming removed 1 base from V and 4 bases from J; junction bases left unmatched: 5. CDR1 is GTSNPN, CDR2 SVGIG, per germline (reference sequence). The CDR3 has 15 amino acids. This CDR3 reads CAWSAMAGGYNEQFF. The CDR3 DNA follows: TGTGCCTGGAGTGCCATGGCGGGGGGGTACAATGAGCAGTTCTTC.

Only a few counts were recorded for this clonotype. The V and J genes are TRBV18 and TRBJ2-2, with D uncertain. Looked up from germline, CDR1 is KGHSH and CDR2 is LQKENI. The CDR3 is 13 amino acids. The V end was cut by 2 bases, the J end by 7 bases, with 8 bases between. CDR3 sequence reads: CASSPLGIGELFF. The DNA for the CDR3 is TGTGCCAGCTCACCATTGGGAATCGGGGAGCTGTTTTTT.

This clonotype was observed a handful of times. The rearrangement uses TRBV28 and TRBJ2-2, with TRBD2 matching over 10 bases. The CDR3 sequence is 14 residues long. From germline, CDR1 is MDHEN and CDR2 SYDVKM. Losses at the gene ends were 9 bases for V and 7 bases for J; bases not matched to a gene: 8. The CDR3 DNA reads TGTGCCAGTGGTCTAGCGGGAGAGGGCGGGGAGCTGTTTTTT. It codes for CASGLAGEGGELFF.

Ten or more counts support this clonotype. The rearrangement links TRBV12-3 or TRBV12-4 to TRBJ1-1; D ambiguous. V was trimmed by 8 bases and J by 7 bases, leaving 20 bases between them. The CDR3 contains 14 residues. The CDR3 DNA is TGTGCCAGCGGTACGCAATTGGACCTCCTTGAAGCTTTCTTT. It specifies CASGTQLDLLEAFF.

Many counts were recorded for this clonotype. This chain uses TRBV11-2 with TRBJ2-7, with no clear D. This CDR3 has 12 residues. V was pared by 1 base and J by 6 bases, with 7 bases between. Per the germline V gene, CDR1 is SGHAT and CDR2 is FQNNGV. This chain's CDR3 is CASSLVGAEQYV. Written as DNA, the CDR3 is TGTGCCAGCAGCTTAGTTGGCGCCGAGCAGTACGTC.

This clonotype occurred many times. J is TRBJ2-1 and V is TRBV5-1; TRBD2 is a possible D gene (5 bases). The CDR3 is made up of 16 amino acids. The V gene lost 4 bases and the J gene lost 8 bases, with 22 bases spanning the gap. CDR1 and CDR2 (germline): SGHRS, YFSETQ. CDR3 sequence (DNA): TGCGCCAGCAGCACCGGGAAGTCCTCAGTTGAGGATGAGCAGTTCTTC. Encoded protein: CASSTGKSSVEDEQFF.

In its sample, this clonotype was seen many times. The DNA for the CDR3 is TGCGCCAGCAGCCAGACTTCCGCCTCCTACGAGCAGTACGTC. Amino acid sequence: CASSQTSASYEQYV. The chain combines TRBV5-1 with TRBJ2-7, with D unclear. Germline V lookup: CDR1 SGHRS, CDR2 YFSETQ. The CDR3 totals 14 residues. V was cut by 4 bases and J by 0 bases, with 11 bases left in between.

This clonotype appeared many times. The CDR3 here is CASSFIRMGSYEQYF. The CDR3 DNA is TGTGCCAGCAGTTTTATAAGGATGGGCTCCTACGAGCAGTACTTC. V and J are TRBV12-3 or TRBV12-4 and TRBJ2-7; no reliable D call. This CDR3 is built from 15 residues. V shed 3 bases and J shed 0 bases, with 12 bases lying between them.

This clonotype appeared a few times. This rearrangement joins TRBV6-1 to TRBJ1-5; perhaps TRBD1 as D (5 bases). CDR1 and CDR2 (germline): MNHNS, SASEGT. The V end lost 3 bases, the J end lost 10 bases, and 19 bases lay between the germline ends. This CDR3 region has 15 residues. The CDR3, as DNA: TGTGCCAGCAGTGAGCAGGGCGCCGTCAACGGTCCCCAGCATTTT. It yields the protein CASSEQGAVNGPQHF.

The chain couples TRBV6-1 to TRBJ1-5; D is ambiguous. The CDR3 sequence is 13 residues long. V dropped 6 bases and J dropped 4 bases, with 10 bases sitting between them. Germline-derived CDR1 and CDR2 are MNHNS and SASEGT. The CDR3 DNA follows: TGTGCCAGCAGGAGTGCTTGGAATCAGCCCCAGCATTTT. Amino acid sequence: CASRSAWNQPQHF.

At least ten counts were recorded for this clonotype. The chain links TRBV20-1 to TRBJ2-3, with 7 positions matching TRBD2. Trimming cost V 0 bases and J 2 bases; bases outside gene matches: 8. Germline CDR1 DFQATT, CDR2 SNEGSKA (reference sequence). This CDR3 comprises 16 residues. The CDR3 DNA is TGCAGTGCTAGAGATTTCAGGCGGGGGTCCACAGATACGCAGTATTTT. Encoded protein: CSARDFRRGSTDTQYF.

This clonotype was recorded many times. The chain recombines TRBV2 with TRBJ2-1; D may be TRBD2 (5 bases). The V and J ends lost 5 bases and 0 bases respectively, with 11 bases between them. Germline loops: CDR1 SNHLY, CDR2 FYNNEI. This CDR3 is 15 amino acids long. The CDR3 is CASSSSASSYNEQFF. CDR3 coding DNA: TGTGCCAGCAGTAGTAGCGCCAGCTCCTACAATGAGCAGTTCTTC. The variable domain in full, completed from reference TRBV2 and TRBJ2-1, reads EPEVTQTPSHQVTQMGQEVILRCVPISNHLYFYWYRQILGQKVEFLVSFYNNEISEKSEIFDDQFSVERPDGSNFTLKIRSTKLEDSAMYFCASSSSASSYNEQFFGPGTRLTVL.

This clonotype appeared a few times. The chain uses TRBV13 and TRBJ2-2; possibly TRBD1 for D (6 bases). Germline values: CDR1 PRHDT, CDR2 FYEKMQ (reference sequence). This CDR3 contains 15 residues. With 5 bases removed from V and 1 base from J, the gap between germline ends came to 11 bases. CDR3 DNA sequence: TGTGCCAGCAGCAACGGGACACAGAACACCGGGGAGCTGTTTTTT. Amino acid sequence: CASSNGTQNTGELFF. Looking up the rest from reference TRBV13 and TRBJ2-2 gives the full variable domain: AAGVIQSPRHLIKEKRETATLKCYPIPRHDTVYWYQQGPGQDPQFLISFYEKMQSDKGSIPDRFSAQQFSDYHSELNMSSLELGDSALYFCASSNGTQNTGELFFGEGSRLTVL.

This clonotype was seen many times. This chain joins TRBV3-1 and TRBJ1-4; 8 bases map to TRBD1. CDR1 LGHDT and CDR2 YNNKEL come from the germline V gene (reference sequence). The CDR3 has 13 amino acids. The junction had 0 bases not matched to a gene; V was cut back by 3 bases and J by 6 bases. CDR3 sequence reads: CASSHRGHEKLFF. Here the CDR3 DNA reads TGTGCCAGCAGCCACAGGGGGCATGAAAAACTGTTTTTT.

In its sample, this clonotype was seen many times. The V and J genes are TRBV30 and TRBJ2-3; D gene uncertain. Germline-derived CDR1 and CDR2 are GTSNPN and SVGIG (reference sequence). Trimming removed 4 bases at V and 1 base at J, with 6 bases between. This CDR3 is 12 amino acids long. The DNA for the CDR3 is TGTGCCTGGACCTTGGGCACAGATACGCAGTATTTT. It codes for CAWTLGTDTQYF.

This clonotype was detected ten times or more. The chain is built from TRBV5-1 and TRBJ1-2; D remains unclear. Trimming shortened V by 4 bases and J by 6 bases, and 16 bases separated the two germline ends. Germline V gene data show CDR1 as SGHRS and CDR2 as YFSETQ. This CDR3 is 14 amino acids long. CDR3 sequence (DNA): TGCGCCAGCAGCCCGGGGTCCACTCATGATGGCTACACCTTC. This translates into CASSPGSTHDGYTF.

The chain combines TRBV19 with TRBJ2-3; either TRBD1 or TRBD2 may fit D (6 bases each). Trimming shortened V by 5 bases and J by 1 base, and 10 bases separated the two germline ends. This CDR3 has 14 residues. The V gene's germline CDR1 is LNHDA and CDR2 SQIVND (reference sequence). The CDR3 reads CASSGGGRTDTQYF. The CDR3 DNA is TGTGCCAGTAGTGGAGGGGGGCGCACAGATACGCAGTATTTT.

The chain uses TRBV18 and TRBJ1-1; D is perhaps TRBD1 (6 bases). Germline V gene data show CDR1 as KGHSH and CDR2 as LQKENI. The CDR3 is made up of 13 amino acids. V was cut by 7 bases and J by 2 bases, with 11 bases left in between. CDR3 amino acids: CASYRDINTEAFF. In DNA form, the CDR3 reads TGTGCCAGCTACAGGGACATTAACACTGAAGCTTTCTTT. The full variable domain, with the rest looked up from reference TRBV18 and TRBJ1-1, is NAGVMQNPRHLVRRRGQEARLRCSPMKGHSHVYWYRQLPEEGLKFMVYLQKENIIDESGMPKERFSAEFPKEGPSILRIQQVVRGDSAAYFCASYRDINTEAFFGQGTRLTVV.

This clonotype was counted at least ten times. J is TRBJ2-3 and V is TRBV11-2, with D hard to call. CDR1 is SGHAT and CDR2 is FQNNGV in the germline V gene. This CDR3 has 12 amino acids. Trimming took 6 bases from V and 2 from J, leaving 6 bases between them. CDR3 region: CASSDLTDTQYF. The CDR3, as DNA: TGTGCCAGCAGTGACCTCACAGATACGCAGTATTTT.

Details on this clonotype: Relative to the germline gene, one junction end is altered; a read error may explain this. The chain links TRBV5-1 to TRBJ2-2; 8 bases align to TRBD1. CDR1 is SGHRS and CDR2 is YFSETQ in the germline V gene. This CDR3 is built from 14 residues. CDR3 DNA sequence: TGCGCCAGCACAGGGGGCGTGCACACCGGGGAGCTGCTTTTT. Its protein is CASTGGVHTGELLF.

This chain uses TRBV29-1 with TRBJ2-7, with a possible D match to TRBD2 (6 bases). The CDR3 is 12 amino acids. In germline, CDR1 is SQVTM, CDR2 ANQGSEA. Trimming stripped 4 bases from V and 3 bases from J, with 10 bases between. The CDR3, as DNA: TGCAGCGTTGGGCGACTAGGCTACGAGCAGTACTTC. Its translation: CSVGRLGYEQYF.